The clone carrying this T cell receptor (beta chain) is medium-sized in the sample. Its antigen is not known. From blood, about 250-500 ng of genomic DNA served as TRB template. The source of the sample is a study of T and B cells in COVID-19 patients. About the study: Peripheral blood came from COVID-19 patients with active infection or after recovery. Recovered patients mostly had mild to moderate COVID-19 managed as outpatients. Study conclusions and caveats: Exclusive to the recovered cohort were some 2,300 TCR clusters, some 30 of them with low generation probability.

The V gene end was trimmed by 6 bases and the J gene end by 4 bases; junction bases not matched to a gene: 5. Per the germline V gene, CDR1 is MNHNS and CDR2 is SASEGT. The CDR3 runs 13 residues. Multiplex PCR with BIOMED2 TRB-A/B primer pools amplified TRB rearrangements. Via MiXCR, TCRdb re-called the multiplex PCR reads, giving one row per CDR3 protein. The data hold about 9,400 distinct CDR3 sequences, with over 25% observed a single time. The receptor was isolated from a human donor who had recovered from COVID-19. The chain carries TRBV6-1 and TRBJ2-7, with TRBD1 identical over 8 bases. Sequenced input: blood. The CDR3, as DNA: TGTGCCAGCAGGGGACAGGCACAGTACGAGCAGTACTTC. Translating it yields CASRGQAQYEQYF.